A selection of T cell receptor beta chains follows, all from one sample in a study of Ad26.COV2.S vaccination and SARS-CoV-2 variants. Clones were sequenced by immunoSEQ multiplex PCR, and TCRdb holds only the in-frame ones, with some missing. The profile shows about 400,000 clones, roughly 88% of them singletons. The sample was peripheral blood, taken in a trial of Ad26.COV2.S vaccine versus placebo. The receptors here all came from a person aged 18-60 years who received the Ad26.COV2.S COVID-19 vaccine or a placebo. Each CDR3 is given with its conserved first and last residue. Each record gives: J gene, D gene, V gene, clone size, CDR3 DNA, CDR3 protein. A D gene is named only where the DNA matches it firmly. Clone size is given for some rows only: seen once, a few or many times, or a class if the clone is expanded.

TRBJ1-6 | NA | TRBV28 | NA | TGTGCCAGCAGGCAGGGGTTCGCGGATTCACCCCTCCACTTT | CASRQGFADSPLHF
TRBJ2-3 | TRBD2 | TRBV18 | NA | TGTGCCAGCTCACCGTTTGGCGGGGGGGACCGCACAGATACGCAGTATTTT | CASSPFGGGDRTDTQYF
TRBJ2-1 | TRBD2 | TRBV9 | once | TGTGCCAGCAGCGTTAGGGCGGGGGGCCCTCTTGAGCAGTTCTTC | CASSVRAGGPLEQFF
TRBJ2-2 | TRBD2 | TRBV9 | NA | TGTGCCAGCAGCGTCCCCTTGACTAGCGGGGGTGCGAACACCGGGGAGCTGTTTTTT | CASSVPLTSGGANTGELFF
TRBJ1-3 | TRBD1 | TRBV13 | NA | TGTGCCAGCAGCCCTGACAGGGGGGTTGCAAACACCATATATTTT | CASSPDRGVANTIYF
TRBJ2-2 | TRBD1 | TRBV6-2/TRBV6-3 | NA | TGTGCCAGCAGTCTTCTAAACCTTGCACAGGGGGAGGACACCGGGGAGCTGTTTTTT | CASSLLNLAQGEDTGELFF
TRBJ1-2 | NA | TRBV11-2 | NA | TGTGCCAGCAGCCCTCCCGCACCAACTAACTATGGCTACACCTTC | CASSPPAPTNYGYTF
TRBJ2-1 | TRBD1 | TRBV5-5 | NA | TGTGCCAGCAGCTGGTCTCACGGGACAGGGTACAATGAGCAGTTCTTC | CASSWSHGTGYNEQFF
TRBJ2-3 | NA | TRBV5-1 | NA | TGCGCCAGCAGCTTGGGTGTTAGCTTAGCAGATACGCAGTATTTT | CASSLGVSLADTQYF
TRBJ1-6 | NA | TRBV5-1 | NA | TGCGCCAGCAGCTTGGGGAATTCACCCCTCCACTTT | CASSLGNSPLHF
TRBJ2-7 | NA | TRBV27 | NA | TGTGCCAGCAGTCCAGCATTCCCTCTCCTCGCCGGATACGAGCAGTACTTC | CASSPAFPLLAGYEQYF
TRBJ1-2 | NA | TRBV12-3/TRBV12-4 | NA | TGTGCCAGCAGTTTTGAGCAGGTCTATGGCTACACCTTC | CASSFEQVYGYTF
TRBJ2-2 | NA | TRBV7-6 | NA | TGTGCCAGCAGCTTAGAGGCCAGTTCGAACACCGGGGAGCTGTTTTTT | CASSLEASSNTGELFF
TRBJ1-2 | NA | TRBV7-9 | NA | TGTGCCACCCCAGGTGCCCGGAATGGCTACACCTTC | CATPGARNGYTF
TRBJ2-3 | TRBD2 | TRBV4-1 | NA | TGCGCCAGCAGCCAAGACAGGGCGGGGGGTACGCAGTATTTT | CASSQDRAGGTQYF